This T cell receptor (beta chain) was sequenced during a study of T cell repertoires in cytomegalovirus infection. Regarding this clonotype: Its antigen is unknown. With a much larger clone just one base away, this may be a read error.

One entry per CDR3 protein, called by TCRdb with MiXCR from the reads. The sample has 100,000 to 150,000 distinct CDR3 sequences, about 24% seen once. In germline, CDR1 is MNHEY, CDR2 SMNVEV (reference sequence). The CDR3 runs to 14 residues. The ends lost 8 bases at V and 2 bases at J; junction bases unmatched: 4. This TCR came from a human donor in good health (CMV status not recorded). Some clones in this sample may be carry-over from other donors' samples. The chain couples TRBV27 to TRBJ2-7; TRBD1 matches at 12 bases. Sequencing was carried out using PBMCs, sequenced either directly or after in vitro stimulation (not recorded which). The CDR3 region has the DNA TGTGCCAGCGGGACAGGGGGCCTCCCCTACGAGCAGTACGTC. Its translation is CASGTGGLPYEQYV.